Detailed here is one TCR beta chain. Generated by immunoSEQ multiplex PCR, the TCRdb table keeps only in-frame clones and is missing some. The table includes 400,000 to 550,000 clones, around 90% detected once. V lost 3 bases, J lost 8 bases, and 14 bases lay in between. CDR1 is MNHEY, CDR2 SVGAGI, per germline. CDR3 length equals 14 residues. This entry comes from a study of blood T cell repertoires in COVID-19. J is TRBJ2-1 and V is TRBV6-5; tentatively, D is TRBD2 (5 bases). Sequenced input: PBMCs or T cells enriched from blood (not recorded which). The TCR was taken from a woman aged 18-29 years with acute COVID-19. CDR3 sequence: CASSYTTGVDEQFF. The CDR3 bases are TGTGCCAGCAGTTATACCACCGGGGTGGATGAGCAGTTCTTC.